This TCR beta chain was retrieved from a study of blood T cell repertoires in COVID-19. Study background: Whether acute or convalescent, the COVID-19 samples came from the United States, Italy and Spain.

This CDR3 has 17 amino acids. The ends were cut back, 6 bases at V and 5 bases at J, with 24 bases in the middle. Germline values: CDR1 SGHRS, CDR2 YFSETQ. Per the authors' pipeline: It was from reference gene primer amplification that nucleated cell counts were estimated. Here immunoSEQ multiplex PCR was the method, and the copy in TCRdb shows in-frame clones only, minus some. The D gene and trimming were derived from the DNA, and the V and J assignments and clone size from that table. The table includes about 210,000 clones, 70% to 90% detected once. Specimen: peripheral blood. J is TRBJ2-1 and V is TRBV5-1; TRBD1 is a possible D gene (8 bases). This TCR was recovered from a woman in her forties or fifties with active or convalescent COVID-19. The CDR3 coding sequence is TGCGCCAGCACCCCCACGGGGAGGGCGACAGGGGACAATGAGCAGTTCTTC. It is translated as CASTPTGRATGDNEQFF.